Below, 17 T cell receptor beta chains from the same sample are listed, as sequenced in a study of cytotoxic CD8 clonotypes in ibrutinib-treated CLL. The assay was immunoSEQ multiplex PCR, and TCRdb's table has in-frame clones only and misses some. This table has approximately 16,000 clones, approximately 58% appearing once. The sample was PBMCs, taken before ibrutinib treatment. The receptors were sampled from a human donor with chronic lymphocytic leukemia.

This CDR3 is CASSDTGSPLRDYGYTF. CDR3 bases: TGTGCCAGCAGTGATACAGGATCTCCTCTCAGAGATTATGGCTACACCTTC. This rearrangement joins TRBV6-1 to TRBJ1-2; a weak D match, TRBD1 (5 bases). The length of the CDR3 is 17 residues. Deletions cut 3 bases from V and 5 bases from J, with 22 bases between. Germline V lookup: CDR1 MNHNS, CDR2 SASEGT.

The chain joins TRBV19 to TRBJ1-2, with TRBD1 identical over 8 bases. This CDR3 has 13 residues. V lost 5 bases to trimming and J lost 7 bases; unmatched junction nucleotides: 6. CDR1 and CDR2 from the germline V gene are LNHDA and SQIVND (reference sequence). CDR3 bases: TGTGCCAGTAGTCCCCCGGGGACAGGTGGCTACACCTTC. It specifies CASSPPGTGGYTF.

This chain links TRBV30 with TRBJ1-5, with a weak D call TRBD1 (5 bases). CDR3 length: 13 residues. V gave up 2 bases and J gave up 9 bases, with 14 bases separating them. Germline-derived CDR1 and CDR2 are GTSNPN and SVGIG (reference sequence). CDR3 in DNA: TGTGCCTGGAGTAGGGGACGGGGGGGGCCCCAGCATTTT. It specifies CAWSRGRGGPQHF.

The chain employs TRBV13 and TRBJ2-3; D is unclear. The V end lost 8 bases, the J end lost 4 bases, and 13 bases lay between the germline ends. The CDR3 sequence is 13 residues long. CDR1 is PRHDT, CDR2 FYEKMQ, per germline (reference sequence). The CDR3 sequence: CASLLLGSDTQYF. DNA for the CDR3: TGTGCCAGCCTCTTACTCGGCTCAGATACGCAGTATTTT.

To note about this clone: The junction differs from germline at one of its ends, possibly a read error. This rearrangement joins TRBV9 to TRBJ2-2; tentatively, D is TRBD2 (5 bases). The CDR3 extends over 12 amino acids. Germline V lookup: CDR1 SGDLS, CDR2 YYNGEE. CDR3 protein: CASSAYTGELLF. The DNA for the CDR3 is TGTGCCAGCAGCGCGTACACCGGGGAGCTGCTTTTT.

The chain has TRBV7-9 and TRBJ2-3; a weak D match, TRBD1 (5 bases). Germline V gene sequence: CDR1 SEHNR, CDR2 FQNEAQ (reference sequence). The CDR3 totals 14 residues. V was shortened by 1 base and J by 1 base, with 6 bases between the two germline ends. CDR3 sequence reads: CASSLEGRTDTQYF. DNA for the CDR3: TGTGCCAGCAGCTTAGAGGGGCGCACAGATACGCAGTATTTT.

The rearrangement uses TRBV6-6 and TRBJ1-5; 9 positions agree with TRBD1. V was clipped by 6 bases and J by 10 bases; unmatched bases: 7. The germline V gene has CDR1 MNHNY and CDR2 SVGAGI (reference sequence). The CDR3 sequence is 13 residues long. The CDR3 loop is CASSWGQGGPQHF. As DNA, the CDR3 is TGTGCCAGCAGCTGGGGACAGGGAGGACCCCAGCATTTT.

The chain joins TRBV4-1 to TRBJ2-3; TRBD2 matches at 13 bases. The CDR3 contains 18 residues. Trimming at V came to 4 bases and at J to 2 bases, leaving 9 bases not matched to a gene. The germline gives CDR1 MGHRA, CDR2 YSYEKL. CDR3 nucleotides: TGCGCCAGCAGCCCCTCGACCGGACTAGCGGGGGCCACAGATACGCAGTATTTT. Protein: CASSPSTGLAGATDTQYF.

The chain links TRBV28 to TRBJ2-1, with TRBD2 identical over 10 bases. Germline V gene sequence: CDR1 MDHEN, CDR2 SYDVKM. The CDR3 covers 15 residues. V was clipped by 6 bases and J by 6 bases; unmatched bases: 8. CDR3 loop: CASSRSGGAINEQFF. The CDR3 nucleotides are TGTGCCAGCAGCCGGAGCGGGGGGGCCATCAATGAGCAGTTCTTC.

The chain is built from TRBV6-1 and TRBJ2-5; maybe TRBD1 (5 bases). The CDR3 has 14 amino acids. Germline loops: CDR1 MNHNS, CDR2 SASEGT. Trimming pared 1 base from V and 5 bases from J, leaving 11 bases between. This chain's CDR3 is CASSEGPGMETQYF. CDR3 coding DNA: TGTGCCAGCAGTGAAGGGCCAGGGATGGAGACCCAGTACTTC.

This sequence joins TRBV12-2 and TRBJ2-1; the table calls TRBD2, which could not be checked here. TRBV12-2 is assigned pseudogene status. This CDR3 is built from 15 residues. CDR3 protein: CASADSLAAHNEQFF. The CDR3 DNA follows: TGTGCCAGCGCTGACTCACTAGCGGCCCACAATGAGCAGTTCTTC.

The chain carries TRBV9 and TRBJ1-1, with D perhaps matching TRBD1 (5 bases). CDR1 and CDR2 (germline): SGDLS, YYNGEE. CDR3 length: 15 residues. V was trimmed by 0 bases and J by 3 bases, leaving 12 bases between them. CDR3 DNA sequence: TGTGCCAGCAGCGTAGCGGGGGGAAGGGACACTGAAGCTTTCTTT. Its translation is CASSVAGGRDTEAFF. Variable domain in full (rest from reference TRBV9 and TRBJ1-1): DSGVTQTPKHLITATGQRVTLRCSPRSGDLSVYWYQQSLDQGLQFLIQYYNGEERAKGNILERFSAQQFPDLHSELNLSSLELGDSALYFCASSVAGGRDTEAFFGQGTRLTVV.

This clone has a single count. As DNA, the CDR3 is TGTGCCAGCAGGCCCCTCGGGGCCAACTCCTACAATGAGCAGTTCTTC. This gives the protein CASRPLGANSYNEQFF. The J gene is TRBJ2-1, the V gene TRBV7-2; D may be TRBD1 or TRBD2 (5 bases each). The germline V and J ends were trimmed by 6 bases and 0 bases, with 15 bases remaining between them. The CDR3 has 16 residues. Germline CDR1 reads SGHTA; CDR2 reads FQGNSA.

The V and J genes are TRBV2 and TRBJ2-1; weak D call: TRBD1 (6 bases). Germline CDR1 SNHLY, CDR2 FYNNEI. V was trimmed by 11 bases and J by 4 bases, leaving 21 bases between them. The CDR3 extends over 15 amino acids. CDR3 sequence (DNA): TGTGCCGGCCAACGGGGCACAGGGTATTACAATGAGCAGTTCTTC. The encoded protein is CAGQRGTGYYNEQFF.

J is TRBJ2-1 and V is TRBV18, with 9 bases aligning to TRBD2. The V gene end was trimmed by 3 bases and the J gene end by 5 bases; junction bases not matched to a gene: 11. This CDR3 has 17 amino acids. The V gene's germline CDR1 is KGHSH and CDR2 LQKENI. Here the CDR3 reads CASSPRLSGRSDNEQFF. CDR3 bases: TGTGCCAGCTCACCCCGCCTAAGCGGGAGGTCGGACAATGAGCAGTTCTTC. Supplemented by reference TRBV18 and TRBJ2-1, the full variable domain reads NAGVMQNPRHLVRRRGQEARLRCSPMKGHSHVYWYRQLPEEGLKFMVYLQKENIIDESGMPKERFSAEFPKEGPSILRIQQVVRGDSAAYFCASSPRLSGRSDNEQFFGPGTRLTVL.

The J gene is TRBJ2-1, the V gene TRBV6-4; D is undetermined. The CDR3 consists of 15 residues. In germline, CDR1 is MRHNA, CDR2 SNTAGT. The V end was cut by 6 bases, the J end by 5 bases, with 17 bases between. The CDR3 sequence is CASSEFPSGNNEQFF. CDR3 nucleotide sequence: TGTGCCAGCAGCGAATTCCCGAGTGGGAACAATGAGCAGTTCTTC.

The chain uses TRBV25-1 and TRBJ2-5; 10 bases fit TRBD2. CDR1 MGHDK and CDR2 SYGVNS come from the germline V gene. After removal of 7 bases from V and 5 bases from J, the junction contained 10 bases not matched to a gene. The CDR3 runs to 15 residues. DNA for the CDR3: TGTGCCAGCAATGGTCTAGCGGGAGTGTTGGAGACCCAGTACTTC. Its protein is CASNGLAGVLETQYF.